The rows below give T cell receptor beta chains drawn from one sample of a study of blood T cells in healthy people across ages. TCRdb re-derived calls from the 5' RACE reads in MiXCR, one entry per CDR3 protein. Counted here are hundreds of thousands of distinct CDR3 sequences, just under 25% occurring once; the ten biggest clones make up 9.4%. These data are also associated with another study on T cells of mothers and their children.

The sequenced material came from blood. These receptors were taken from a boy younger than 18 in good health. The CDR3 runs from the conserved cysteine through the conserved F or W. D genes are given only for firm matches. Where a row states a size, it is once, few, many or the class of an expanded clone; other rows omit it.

cdr3_aa: CASMSGNEQFF
cdr3_nt: TGTGCCAGCATGAGCGGCAATGAGCAGTTCTTC
d_call: .
j_call: TRBJ2-1
clone_size: .
v_call: TRBV12-3/TRBV12-4

cdr3_aa: CASSLFGGSSETQYF
cdr3_nt: TGTGCCAGCAGTTTATTCGGCGGGAGCTCAGAGACCCAGTACTTC
d_call: TRBD2
j_call: TRBJ2-5
clone_size: few
v_call: TRBV28

cdr3_aa: CASNRFRLRDRGYGNQETQYF
cdr3_nt: TGTGCCAGCAATCGCTTTCGGCTCCGGGACAGGGGGTATGGTAATCAAGAGACCCAGTACTTC
d_call: TRBD1
j_call: TRBJ2-5
clone_size: few
v_call: TRBV28

cdr3_aa: CASSYLPSGGDTQYF
cdr3_nt: TGTGCCAGCAGTTACCTGCCTAGCGGGGGCGATACGCAGTATTTT
d_call: TRBD2
j_call: TRBJ2-3
clone_size: few
v_call: TRBV6-5

cdr3_aa: CASSSGALETQYF
cdr3_nt: TGTGCCAGCAGTTCCGGGGCCCTAGAGACCCAGTACTTC
d_call: .
j_call: TRBJ2-5
clone_size: few
v_call: TRBV6-5

cdr3_aa: CASSLGPQDEQYF
cdr3_nt: TGTGCCAGCAGCTTGGGACCCCAGGACGAGCAGTACTTC
d_call: .
j_call: TRBJ2-7
clone_size: .
v_call: TRBV11-2

cdr3_aa: CASSPSGGDSYDEQFF
cdr3_nt: TGCGCCAGCAGCCCTAGCGGGGGAGACTCCTACGATGAGCAGTTCTTC
d_call: TRBD2
j_call: TRBJ2-1
clone_size: .
v_call: TRBV4-3

cdr3_aa: CASSLSTGDYHEQYF
cdr3_nt: TGTGCCAGCAGCCTTTCGACCGGGGATTACCACGAGCAGTACTTC
d_call: .
j_call: TRBJ2-7
clone_size: .
v_call: TRBV7-9

cdr3_aa: CSVVSGVGGYEQFF
cdr3_nt: TGCAGCGTCGTTTCGGGAGTCGGTGGCTATGAGCAGTTCTTC
d_call: .
j_call: TRBJ2-1
clone_size: few
v_call: TRBV29-1

cdr3_aa: CSVEISTDTQYF
cdr3_nt: TGCAGCGTTGAAATTAGCACAGATACGCAGTATTTT
d_call: .
j_call: TRBJ2-3
clone_size: few
v_call: TRBV29-1

cdr3_aa: CASSLETGGGEQYF
cdr3_nt: TGTGCCAGCAGCTTAGAAACAGGGGGTGGCGAGCAGTACTTC
d_call: TRBD1
j_call: TRBJ2-7
clone_size: many
v_call: TRBV7-2

cdr3_aa: CASSPQGKVSTDAQYF
cdr3_nt: TGTGCCAGCAGTCCTCAGGGGAAGGTTAGCACAGATGCGCAATATTTT
d_call: .
j_call: TRBJ2-3
clone_size: .
v_call: TRBV12-3/TRBV12-4

cdr3_aa: CATRGQGGTGELFF
cdr3_nt: TGTGCCACCAGAGGACAGGGCGGCACCGGGGAGCTGTTTTTT
d_call: TRBD1
j_call: TRBJ2-2
clone_size: .
v_call: TRBV24-1

cdr3_aa: CASTSGGTGGLAGTYEQYF
cdr3_nt: TGTGCCAGCACCTCCGGGGGGACAGGGGGACTAGCGGGGACATACGAGCAGTACTTC
d_call: TRBD2
j_call: TRBJ2-7
clone_size: few
v_call: TRBV7-8

cdr3_aa: CASSSLRQGVGNQPQHF
cdr3_nt: TGCGCCAGCAGTTCTCTAAGACAGGGAGTCGGCAATCAGCCCCAGCATTTT
d_call: TRBD1
j_call: TRBJ1-5
clone_size: once
v_call: TRBV28

cdr3_aa: CSVDGAWRQETQYF
cdr3_nt: TGCAGCGTTGATGGGGCGTGGCGGCAAGAGACCCAGTACTTC
d_call: .
j_call: TRBJ2-5
clone_size: few
v_call: TRBV29-1

cdr3_aa: CASIPGGNSYNEQFF
cdr3_nt: TGTGCCAGCATTCCGGGGGGAAACTCCTACAATGAGCAGTTCTTC
d_call: TRBD2
j_call: TRBJ2-1
clone_size: .
v_call: TRBV28

cdr3_aa: CASSLASGDEQFF
cdr3_nt: TGTGCCAGCAGCTTAGCGTCGGGCGATGAGCAGTTCTTC
d_call: .
j_call: TRBJ2-1
clone_size: .
v_call: TRBV7-2

cdr3_aa: CASSARTSDEQFF
cdr3_nt: TGTGCCAGCAGCGCCCGGACTAGTGATGAGCAGTTCTTC
d_call: TRBD2
j_call: TRBJ2-1
clone_size: few
v_call: TRBV7-3

cdr3_aa: CSVNRGLGTEAFF
cdr3_nt: TGCAGCGTCAACAGGGGGCTGGGCACTGAAGCTTTCTTT
d_call: TRBD1
j_call: TRBJ1-1
clone_size: .
v_call: TRBV29-1

cdr3_aa: CASSTTVNTGELFF
cdr3_nt: TGCGCCAGCAGCACGACAGTGAACACCGGGGAGCTGTTTTTT
d_call: .
j_call: TRBJ2-2
clone_size: few
v_call: TRBV5-1

cdr3_aa: CASSLELAHEQYF
cdr3_nt: TGTGCCAGCAGTTTGGAGCTAGCACACGAGCAGTACTTC
d_call: .
j_call: TRBJ2-7
clone_size: few
v_call: TRBV28

cdr3_aa: CASSLRQGLAYEQYF
cdr3_nt: TGTGCCAGCAGCCTTAGACAGGGCTTGGCCTACGAGCAGTACTTC
d_call: TRBD1
j_call: TRBJ2-7
clone_size: .
v_call: TRBV9

cdr3_aa: CASSLALGRGRTAQETQYF
cdr3_nt: TGTGCCAGCAGTTTAGCGTTGGGTCGCGGAAGGACGGCTCAAGAGACCCAGTACTTC
d_call: .
j_call: TRBJ2-5
clone_size: .
v_call: TRBV12-3/TRBV12-4

cdr3_aa: CASTHRRENTDTQYF
cdr3_nt: TGTGCCAGCACACATAGGAGGGAGAACACAGATACGCAGTATTTT
d_call: .
j_call: TRBJ2-3
clone_size: .
v_call: TRBV13

cdr3_aa: CASSSSPQGSYEQYF
cdr3_nt: TGTGCCAGCAGCTCATCACCTCAGGGATCTTACGAGCAGTACTTC
d_call: .
j_call: TRBJ2-7
clone_size: few
v_call: TRBV7-9

cdr3_aa: CASSRRRGASETQYF
cdr3_nt: TGTGCCAGCAGCCGCAGGCGGGGGGCATCCGAGACCCAGTACTTC
d_call: TRBD2
j_call: TRBJ2-5
clone_size: .
v_call: TRBV11-1

cdr3_aa: CASSISVETYEQYF
cdr3_nt: TGTGCCAGTAGTATTTCGGTGGAAACCTACGAGCAGTACTTC
d_call: .
j_call: TRBJ2-7
clone_size: .
v_call: TRBV19

cdr3_aa: CASSPRLLNTEAFF
cdr3_nt: TGTGCCAGCAGCCCCCGGCTACTGAACACTGAAGCTTTCTTT
d_call: .
j_call: TRBJ1-1
clone_size: few
v_call: TRBV12-3/TRBV12-4

cdr3_aa: CASSPFLAGVEQYF
cdr3_nt: TGTGCCAGCAGTCCCTTTCTAGCGGGGGTCGAGCAGTACTTC
d_call: TRBD2
j_call: TRBJ2-7
clone_size: few
v_call: TRBV12-3/TRBV12-4

cdr3_aa: CASSLLRDRHHEQYF
cdr3_nt: TGTGCCAGCAGCTTACTCCGGGACAGGCACCACGAGCAGTACTTC
d_call: TRBD1
j_call: TRBJ2-7
clone_size: .
v_call: TRBV11-3

cdr3_aa: CSSRVPNEQFF
cdr3_nt: TGCAGCTCCCGGGTACCCAATGAGCAGTTCTTC
d_call: .
j_call: TRBJ2-1
clone_size: few
v_call: TRBV29-1

cdr3_aa: CASSVPPGQVYNEQFF
cdr3_nt: TGTGCCAGCAGTGTCCCGCCGGGACAGGTTTACAATGAGCAGTTCTTC
d_call: TRBD1
j_call: TRBJ2-1
clone_size: few
v_call: TRBV6-2/TRBV6-3

cdr3_aa: CACSQTSGAYEQYF
cdr3_nt: TGTGCCTGCAGCCAAACTAGCGGGGCCTACGAGCAGTACTTC
d_call: TRBD2
j_call: TRBJ2-7
clone_size: .
v_call: TRBV28

cdr3_aa: CASSLDGSWGLSGANVLTF
cdr3_nt: TGTGCCAGCAGCTTGGACGGTTCCTGGGGCCTCTCTGGGGCCAACGTCCTGACTTTC
d_call: .
j_call: TRBJ2-6
clone_size: .
v_call: TRBV5-6

cdr3_aa: CATARDSKETQYF
cdr3_nt: TGTGCCACCGCACGGGACAGCAAAGAGACCCAGTACTTC
d_call: TRBD1
j_call: TRBJ2-5
clone_size: .
v_call: TRBV10-3

cdr3_aa: CASSQDGTSGQETQYF
cdr3_nt: TGCGCCAGCAGCCAAGACGGGACTAGCGGCCAAGAGACCCAGTACTTC
d_call: TRBD2
j_call: TRBJ2-5
clone_size: .
v_call: TRBV4-1

cdr3_aa: CASSYSGKRGPYNEQFF
cdr3_nt: TGTGCCAGCAGTTACTCGGGAAAGCGGGGGCCCTACAATGAGCAGTTCTTC
d_call: TRBD2
j_call: TRBJ2-1
clone_size: .
v_call: TRBV6-2/TRBV6-3

cdr3_aa: CSVEGSYNEQFF
cdr3_nt: TGCAGCGTTGAGGGCTCCTACAATGAGCAGTTCTTC
d_call: .
j_call: TRBJ2-1
clone_size: .
v_call: TRBV29-1

cdr3_aa: CASSLWGQGTDTQYF
cdr3_nt: TGTGCCAGCAGTTTATGGGGACAGGGAACAGATACGCAGTATTTT
d_call: TRBD1
j_call: TRBJ2-3
clone_size: few
v_call: TRBV27

cdr3_aa: CSAVTGPYQETQYF
cdr3_nt: TGCAGTGCTGTGACAGGTCCGTACCAAGAGACCCAGTACTTC
d_call: .
j_call: TRBJ2-5
clone_size: .
v_call: TRBV20-1

cdr3_aa: CASSLARRAQKSSYNEQFF
cdr3_nt: TGTGCCAGCAGCTTGGCCCGTAGGGCCCAGAAGAGCTCCTACAATGAGCAGTTCTTC
d_call: .
j_call: TRBJ2-1
clone_size: .
v_call: TRBV5-6